These 2 T cell receptor beta chains were all obtained from the same sample, sequenced in a study of CD8 T cells in ankylosing spondylitis. TCRdb reprocessed the 5' RACE reads with MiXCR, giving one entry per CDR3 protein. This sample has about 240,000 distinct CDR3 sequences; 8.6% occur once, and the top ten carry over 6.5%. Sequencing input: blood, either unsorted or a sorted T cell fraction (not recorded which). These receptors all stem from a male donor with ankylosing spondylitis or in good health (not recorded which).

V gene TRBV14 combines with J gene TRBJ2-1, with 7 bases that match TRBD2. The germline CDR1 and CDR2 sequences are SGHDN and FVKESK. This CDR3 comprises 16 residues. V trimming: 2 bases; J trimming: 8 bases; junction bases outside the gene matches: 12. CDR3 coding DNA: TGTGCCAGCAGCCAAAGTCTACTAGCGCGACGAGATGAGCAGTTCTTC. It specifies CASSQSLLARRDEQFF.

This clonotype was counted ten times or more. The chain links TRBV5-1 to TRBJ2-3; D assignment may be TRBD1 or TRBD2 (7 bases each). Germline-derived CDR1 and CDR2 are SGHRS and YFSETQ. V dropped 0 bases and J dropped 1 base, with 12 bases sitting between them. The CDR3 consists of 16 residues. CDR3 protein: CASSLASGGGTDTQYF. The CDR3 DNA sequence: TGCGCCAGCAGCTTGGCCTCAGGGGGGGGCACAGATACGCAGTATTTT.